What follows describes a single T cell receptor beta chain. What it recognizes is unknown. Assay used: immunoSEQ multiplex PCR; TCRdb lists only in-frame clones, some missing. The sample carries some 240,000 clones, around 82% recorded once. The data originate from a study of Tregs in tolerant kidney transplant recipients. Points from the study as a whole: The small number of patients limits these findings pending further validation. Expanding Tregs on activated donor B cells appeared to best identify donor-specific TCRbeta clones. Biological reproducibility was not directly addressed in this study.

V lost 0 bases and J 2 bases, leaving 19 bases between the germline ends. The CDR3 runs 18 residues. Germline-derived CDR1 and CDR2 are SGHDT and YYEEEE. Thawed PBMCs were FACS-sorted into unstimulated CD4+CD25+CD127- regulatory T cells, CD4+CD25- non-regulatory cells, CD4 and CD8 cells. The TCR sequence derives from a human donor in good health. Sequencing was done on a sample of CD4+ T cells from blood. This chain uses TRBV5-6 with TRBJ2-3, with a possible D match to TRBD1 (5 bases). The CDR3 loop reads CASSLVSHVDTFTDTQYF. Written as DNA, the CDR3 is TGTGCCAGCAGCTTGGTATCGCACGTGGACACGTTCACAGATACGCAGTATTTT.